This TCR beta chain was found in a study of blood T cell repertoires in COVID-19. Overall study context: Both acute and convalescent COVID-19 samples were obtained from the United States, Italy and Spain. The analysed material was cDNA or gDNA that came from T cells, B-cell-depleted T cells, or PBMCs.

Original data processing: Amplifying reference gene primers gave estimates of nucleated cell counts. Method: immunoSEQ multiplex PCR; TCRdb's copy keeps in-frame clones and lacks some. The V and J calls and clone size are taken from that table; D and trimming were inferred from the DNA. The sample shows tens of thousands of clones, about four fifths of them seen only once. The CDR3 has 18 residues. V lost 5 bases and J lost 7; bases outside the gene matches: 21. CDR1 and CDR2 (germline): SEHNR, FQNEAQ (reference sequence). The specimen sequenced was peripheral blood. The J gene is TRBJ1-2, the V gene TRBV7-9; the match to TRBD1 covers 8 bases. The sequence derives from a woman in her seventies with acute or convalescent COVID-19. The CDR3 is CASSQTLLTGGKLSGYTF. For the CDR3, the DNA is TGTGCCAGCAGCCAAACCCTCCTTACAGGGGGGAAATTGAGTGGCTACACCTTC.